A selection of T cell receptor beta chains follows, all from one sample in a study of blood T cell repertoires in COVID-19. Some clones are missing from TCRdb's copy, which holds only in-frame ones; the method was immunoSEQ multiplex PCR. The sample yields tens of thousands of clones, 73% seen once. The sequenced sample was peripheral blood. These receptors were taken from an older woman with acute or convalescent COVID-19. Each CDR3 is given with its conserved first and last residue. D genes are given only for firm matches. Clone sizes are given selectively: once, few, many, or a class where the clone is expanded.

v_gene	d_gene	j_gene	abundance	CDR3nt	CDR3aa
TRBV2	TRBD2	TRBJ2-1	.	TGTGCCAGCAGTGGGCCTAGCGGGGGCCACAATGAGCAGTTCTTC	CASSGPSGGHNEQFF
TRBV10-1	TRBD1	TRBJ1-2	.	TGCGCCAGCAGTGCCGCCAGGACAGGGAGCTACACCTTC	CASSAARTGSYTF
TRBV5-4	.	TRBJ1-2	.	TGTGCCAGCAGCTTGGCCGGTTACTATGGCTACACCTTC	CASSLAGYYGYTF
TRBV3-1/TRBV3-2	.	TRBJ2-7	.	TGTGCCAGCAGCCTCCGGGGCTACGAGCAGTACTTC	CASSLRGYEQYF
TRBV5-6	TRBD1	TRBJ1-3	many	TGTGCCAGCAGCGGAGGGACAGGGGCTGGAAACACCATATATTTT	CASSGGTGAGNTIYF
TRBV19	TRBD1	TRBJ2-1	few	TGTGCCAGTCAACAGGGGGCACAGTACAATGAGCAGTTCTTC	CASQQGAQYNEQFF
TRBV15	.	TRBJ1-5	.	TGTGCCACCAGCAGAGATCTAGGCAGGGCGGAATATAGCAATCAGCCCCAGCATTTT	CATSRDLGRAEYSNQPQHF
TRBV10-3	.	TRBJ1-6	.	TGTGCCATCCGGCGGGAGGAATCCTATAATTCACCCCTCCACTTT	CAIRREESYNSPLHF
TRBV18	.	TRBJ2-5	few	TGTGCCAGCTCACCAAAAGGGGTACCAACCCAGTACTTC	CASSPKGVPTQYF
TRBV18	TRBD1	TRBJ1-6	few	TGTGCCAGCTCACAGGGACAGCTGAATTCACCCCTCCACTTT	CASSQGQLNSPLHF
TRBV3-1/TRBV3-2	TRBD1	TRBJ2-3	.	TGTGCCAGCAGTCCGGACAGGGGAACAGATACGCAGTATTTT	CASSPDRGTDTQYF
TRBV5-1	.	TRBJ1-2	.	TGCGCCAGCAGCGGCGGCACTAGTGGCTACACCTTC	CASSGGTSGYTF
TRBV29-1	.	TRBJ1-4	few	TGCAGCGTTGGCCGGGGAGGGGGAAAACTGTTTTTT	CSVGRGGGKLFF
TRBV3-1/TRBV3-2	TRBD1	TRBJ1-1	.	TGTGCCAGCACCTCCCGGGACAGTGGTTCCACTGAAGCTTTCTTT	CASTSRDSGSTEAFF
TRBV11-2	TRBD1	TRBJ2-7	.	TGTGCCAGCAGCCTAATGCTACCGGGACAGCGCTACGAGCAGTACTTC	CASSLMLPGQRYEQYF
TRBV11-2	.	TRBJ1-1	.	TGTGCCAGCAGCTTATTTGGTCGCTCTTTGAGCACTGAAGCTTTCTTT	CASSLFGRSLSTEAFF
TRBV11-2	TRBD1	TRBJ1-4	.	TGTGCCAGCAGCTTAGAAGCAGGGGGGACTGGAAAACTGTTTTTT	CASSLEAGGTGKLFF
TRBV9	TRBD1	TRBJ2-7	once	TGTGCCAGCAGCATCCAGGACAGGGCCTACGAGCAGTACTTC	CASSIQDRAYEQYF
TRBV7-2	TRBD2	TRBJ2-7	.	TGTGCCAGCAGCTTCGGGGGGGGCTACGAGCAGTACTTC	CASSFGGGYEQYF
TRBV9	TRBD1	TRBJ2-5	.	TGTGCCAGCGCTCTAACAGGGGGCCAAGAGACCCAGTACTTC	CASALTGGQETQYF
TRBV10-3	TRBD1	TRBJ1-1	.	TGTGCCATCAGGGAGCGGACAGGGGGCATGGCTGAAGCTTTCTTT	CAIRERTGGMAEAFF
TRBV5-1	.	TRBJ2-1	.	TGCGCCAGCAGCTTGACGTCAGGGGTCCAAATCATCTACAATGAGCAGTTCTTC	CASSLTSGVQIIYNEQFF
TRBV24-1	TRBD1	TRBJ2-5	.	TGTGCCACCCCCGGGACAGAGAGCCAAGAGACCCAGTACTTC	CATPGTESQETQYF
TRBV10-2	.	TRBJ1-2	medium-sized	TGCGCCAGCAGCCCATTAAGGGGTAGCGGCTACACCTTC	CASSPLRGSGYTF
TRBV3-1/TRBV3-2	.	TRBJ1-2	few	TGTGCCAGCAGCCAAGAGGCGGGACCTATGGGGTATGGCTACACCTTC	CASSQEAGPMGYGYTF
TRBV19	.	TRBJ2-1	.	TGTGCCAGTAGTATCGTCAGGCGCAATGAGCAGTTCTTC	CASSIVRRNEQFF
TRBV7-9	.	TRBJ2-7	once	TGTGCCAGCAGTTACCAGGGGTACGAGCAGTACTTC	CASSYQGYEQYF
TRBV6-5	TRBD1	TRBJ1-5	many	TGTGCCACCCTCCGGGACAGGGGTCAGCCCCAGCATTTT	CATLRDRGQPQHF
TRBV27	.	TRBJ1-2	.	TGTGCCAGCAGTCCCCGGAGTCAGGGTTGGTCCTATGGCTACACCTTC	CASSPRSQGWSYGYTF
TRBV6-1	TRBD1	TRBJ1-6	.	TGTGCCAGCAGTGCACAGGGGGAGTTGAATAATTCACCCCTCCACTTT	CASSAQGELNNSPLHF
TRBV5-8	.	TRBJ2-5	few	TGTGCCAGCAGCTCAGTGACAATCCAAGAGACCCAGTACTTC	CASSSVTIQETQYF
TRBV6-4	.	TRBJ1-2	.	TGTGCCAGCAGTGCGGAGAGTTTGGGCTATGGCTACACCTTC	CASSAESLGYGYTF
TRBV3-1/TRBV3-2	.	TRBJ1-5	.	TGTGCCAGCAGCCCACAGGGAAACGGCAATCAGCCCCAGCATTTT	CASSPQGNGNQPQHF
TRBV7-8	TRBD1	TRBJ2-7	.	TGTGCCAGCAGCTTGGGACAGGGTGTCTACGAGCAGTACTTC	CASSLGQGVYEQYF
TRBV7-8	TRBD2	TRBJ2-3	.	TGTGCCAGCAGCTTGGGACTAGCGACCCTCACAGATACGCAGTATTTT	CASSLGLATLTDTQYF
TRBV4-2	.	TRBJ2-7	.	TGTGCCAGCAGCCAAGGTGGGCAGGGGAACTACGAGCAGTACTTC	CASSQGGQGNYEQYF
TRBV14	.	TRBJ1-6	.	TGTGCCAGCAGCCCCCCTGAGGGCAGGTCCCTCCACTTT	CASSPPEGRSLHF